This entry is about one T cell receptor beta chain. Its recognized antigen is unknown. No per-base quality is available; no much larger clone lies one base away. These data are taken from a study of human T cells and chemical hapten exposure (dated by TCRdb to the early 2020s). Study-wide context: For sensitization, 2% DPC in acetone was applied to a 2 cm by 2 cm area of upper inner arm skin. Patients additionally received weekly therapeutic DPC doses to the scalp throughout the approximately 25-week study period. Patch testing was done on the upper back using Finn chambers containing 0.01% DPC, and results were scored after 6 days according to International Contact Dermatitis Research Group standards. Alopecia areata with under or over 50% scalp involvement, alopecia totalis and alopecia universalis were represented in the patient cohort, which was mostly female. Libraries were pooled for sequencing, and variation in per-sample TCR yields was attributed mainly to small differences in library volumes within the pool. In alopecia patients, the study followed how the peripheral blood TCR repertoire changed in vivo over primary and secondary sensitization to diphenylcyclopropenone (DPC), a hapten. Blood samples were taken from patients before sensitization (week 0) and then at 2, 6 and about 24 weeks after DPC sensitization. Twenty-nine alopecia patients provided blood for TCR sequencing at one to four time points (pre-sensitization, 2, 6 and 24 weeks). What the research found in general, with its limitations: Significantly more large CDR3 similarity clusters were formed by expanded TCRs than by pre-sensitization or healthy control sets, consistent with antigen-driven responses. Alopecia, a presumed autoimmune disease, was present in all patients, so the immune response of the patients might differ from that of healthy individuals. Repeated subsampling changed both the strength of the expansion versus patch-test correlation and the threshold at which that correlation became significant. DPC sensitization did not change the number of TCRs with a frequency above 1 in 1000, and there was no evidence of changes in global repertoire structure. Patch test score was positively correlated with the number of PT1 expanded TCRs, with significance at thresholds 8, 16 and 32 but not at 4.

Library generation was performed with RACE. Sequencing used a NextSeq 500. During library preparation, unique molecular identifiers were attached to individual cDNA molecules so that TCRs could be counted in a quantitative, reproducible way. Each blood RNA sample was used to sequence both TCR alpha and TCR beta chains. In the original analysis: The median number of TCRs per sample was 95,638, ranging from roughly 20,000 to 700,000. The Decombinator software suite was used to annotate V, J and CDR3 in the TCR reads. For the PS versus PT1 abundance plots, all samples were subsampled to the same number of TCRs (28,000). TCRs were defined as expanded if absent before sensitization and observed at least eight times at the 2-week time point. In TCRdb, the public reads were trimmed at Q25 with fastp and aligned with MiXCR, with productive beta chains retained. Rows are combined by CDR3 protein, so each entry shows the most common genes and DNA. These V and J calls rely on TCRdb rather than the paper's analysis. The sample has roughly 74,000 distinct CDR3 sequences on record, approximately 32% of them singletons. The ten largest clones add up to around 8.9% of the sample.

Sample time point, as interpreted from the label and publication: patch test 1, 2 weeks after DPC sensitization. In the paper's terms, the treatment or condition label means: therapeutic diphenylcyclopropenone sensitization with weekly scalp DPC. At each patch-test visit, blood was drawn before the patch test was applied. Eligible patients were aged 18 to 70, diagnosed with alopecia, deemed suitable for DPC therapy, and excluded if pregnant. Unfractionated whole blood was collected in Tempus Blood RNA tubes, and total RNA was extracted from that blood. In the germline V gene, CDR1 corresponds to SNHLY and CDR2 to FYNNEI. Its CDR3 holds 11 amino acids, cysteine through phenylalanine. Only the CDR3 DNA stays, 33 bases, in frame from base 1. Trimming at the junction amounts to 9 bases on V and 1 base on J, and the germline ends lie 6 bases apart.

This chain is built from TRBV2 and TRBJ1-1; a confident D gene designation cannot be given. The TCR was taken from a man aged 40-50 years with alopecia areata. Some clones in this sample may be carry-over from other donors' samples. The specimen was whole blood, collected in connection with sensitization to the hapten diphenylcyclopropenone (DPC). Read as DNA, the sequence is TGTGCCAGTGGCAGGAACACTGAAGCTTTCTTT. It codes for CASGRNTEAFF.